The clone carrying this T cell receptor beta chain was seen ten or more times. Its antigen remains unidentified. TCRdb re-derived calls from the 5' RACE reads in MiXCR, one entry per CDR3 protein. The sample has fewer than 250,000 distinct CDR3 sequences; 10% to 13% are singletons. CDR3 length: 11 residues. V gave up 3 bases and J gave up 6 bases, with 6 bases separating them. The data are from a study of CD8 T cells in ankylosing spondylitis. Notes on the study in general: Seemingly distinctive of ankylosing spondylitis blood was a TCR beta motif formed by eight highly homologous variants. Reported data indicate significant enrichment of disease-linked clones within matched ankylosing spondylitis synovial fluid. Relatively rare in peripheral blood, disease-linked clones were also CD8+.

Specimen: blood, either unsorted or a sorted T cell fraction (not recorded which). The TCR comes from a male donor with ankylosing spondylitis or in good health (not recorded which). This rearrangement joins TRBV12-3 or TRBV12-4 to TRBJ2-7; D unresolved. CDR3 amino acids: CASSLGAEQYF. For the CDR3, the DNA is TGTGCCAGCAGTTTGGGTGCCGAGCAGTACTTC.